This T cell receptor beta chain was obtained from a study of blood T cell repertoires in COVID-19. Study in general: Samples taken during acute and convalescent COVID-19 were collected in the United States, Italy and Spain. PBMCs, B-cell-depleted T cells, or T cells provided the cDNA or gDNA that made up the material.

Per the original data handling: Quantification of nucleated cells was approximated via reference gene primer amplification. Assay used: immunoSEQ multiplex PCR; TCRdb lists only in-frame clones, some missing. V, J and clone size are those of that table, while D and trimming were read from the DNA. Of about 79,000 clones in the sample, more than 85% were seen once. This CDR3 has 22 residues. Source material: peripheral blood. The TCR originated in a man aged 70 or older with active or convalescent COVID-19. This chain connects TRBV21-1 to TRBJ2-1; TRBD1, the table's D call, was not compared with the DNA. TRBV21-1 is a pseudogene segment. The CDR3 spells CASSKVRTGGVASTGSYNEQFF. CDR3 nucleotides: TGTGCCAGCAGCAAAGTAAGAACAGGGGGCGTTGCTTCCACCGGCTCCTACAATGAGCAGTTCTTC.